This entry lists 14 T cell receptor beta chains sequenced from one sample in a study of cytomegalovirus exposure and HLA in healthy donors. The PCR used 60 Vbeta and 13 Jbeta primers. Clones were read by immunoSEQ multiplex PCR, and TCRdb kept only the in-frame ones, dropping some. Of around 160,000 clones listed, around two thirds are singletons. What was sequenced was PBMCs. The receptors stem from a young woman in good health and CMV-seronegative.

The CDR3 is CASSSFRSGRAKETQYF. CDR3 DNA sequence: TGTGCCAGCAGCAGCTTCCGTAGCGGGAGGGCCAAAGAGACCCAGTACTTC. The chain couples TRBV7-2 to TRBJ2-5; 11 nucleotides line up with TRBD2. Per the germline V gene, CDR1 is SGHTA and CDR2 is FQGNSA. The V and J ends lost 5 bases and 3 bases, in that order; junction bases with no gene match: 11. This CDR3 contains 17 residues.

The DNA for the CDR3 is TGTGCCAGCAGCCTCAACTTTGGGAACACTGAAGCTTTCTTT. This translates into CASSLNFGNTEAFF. V usage is TRBV9 and J usage is TRBJ1-1; D gene ambiguous. Looked up from germline, CDR1 is SGDLS and CDR2 is YYNGEE. The V and J ends lost 4 bases and 1 base respectively, with 11 bases between them. The CDR3 totals 14 residues.

A few counts support this clone. The chain links TRBV6-5 to TRBJ2-5; D perhaps matches TRBD1 (6 bases). The CDR3 loop spans 13 amino acids. CDR1 is MNHEY, CDR2 SVGAGI, per germline. V was trimmed by 7 bases and J by 5 bases, leaving 14 bases between them. The CDR3 DNA follows: TGTGCCAGCACCTACAGGGTTGAGGAGACCCAGTACTTC. Its protein product is CASTYRVEETQYF.

The chain carries TRBV28 and TRBJ1-1, with 9 bases aligning to TRBD1. Germline assignment: CDR1 MDHEN and CDR2 SYDVKM. The CDR3 loop spans 15 amino acids. V lost 5 bases to trimming and J lost 4 bases; unmatched junction nucleotides: 8. The CDR3 is CASSPLTGGSTEAFF. The CDR3 DNA follows: TGTGCCAGCAGTCCCTTGACAGGGGGGAGCACTGAAGCTTTCTTT.

This chain uses TRBV23-1 with TRBJ2-7; D is perhaps TRBD2 (5 bases). TRBV23-1 is an open reading frame, and its role is uncertain. This CDR3 is 13 amino acids long. Trimming removed 7 bases at V and 11 bases at J, with 21 bases between. CDR3 sequence: CASTREPIASEYV. The CDR3 coding sequence is TGCGCCAGCACTAGGGAGCCAATCGCCTCGGAGTACGTC.

This clone showed up just a few times. V and J are TRBV11-2 and TRBJ1-3, with 10 bases lining up with TRBD1. The CDR3 totals 15 residues. The V gene's germline CDR1 is SGHAT and CDR2 FQNNGV. V lost 1 base to trimming and J lost 8 bases; unmatched junction nucleotides: 5. As DNA, the CDR3 is TGTGCCAGCAGCTTAGTACGGGACAGGGGCCACACCATATATTTT. Protein product: CASSLVRDRGHTIYF.

This rearrangement joins TRBV2 to TRBJ1-6, with D perhaps matching TRBD1 (5 bases). Germline V gives CDR1 SNHLY, CDR2 FYNNEI. CDR3 size: 16 residues. V dropped 5 bases and J dropped 0 bases, with 11 bases sitting between them. The CDR3 loop is CASSTGGSSYNSPLHF. The DNA for the CDR3 is TGTGCCAGCAGTACCGGGGGAAGCTCCTATAATTCACCCCTCCACTTT.

The chain has TRBV10-3 and TRBJ2-3, with unresolved D. V shed 6 bases and J shed 0 bases, with 7 bases lying between them. This CDR3 is 13 amino acids long. Germline V CDR1 and CDR2: ENHRY, SYGVKD. CDR3 bases: TGTGCCATCAGGACCGGGAGCACAGATACGCAGTATTTT. This translates into CAIRTGSTDTQYF.

This clone was recorded only once. This chain joins TRBV7-9 and TRBJ1-2; a weak D match, TRBD1 (5 bases). The CDR3 runs to 14 residues. Germline V gene sequence: CDR1 SEHNR, CDR2 FQNEAQ (reference sequence). With 6 bases removed from V and 4 bases from J, the gap between germline ends came to 15 bases. The CDR3, as DNA: TGTGCCAGCAGTTCATACTCCGACAGCTATGGCTACACCTTC. This sequence encodes CASSSYSDSYGYTF. Looking up the rest from reference TRBV7-9 and TRBJ1-2 gives the full variable domain: DTGVSQNPRHKITKRGQNVTFRCDPISEHNRLYWYRQTLGQGPEFLTYFQNEAQLEKSRLLSDRFSAERPKGSFSTLEIQRTEQGDSAMYLCASSSYSDSYGYTFGSGTRLTVV.

This chain links TRBV28 with TRBJ1-2, with TRBD1 identical over 7 bases. From germline, CDR1 is MDHEN and CDR2 SYDVKM. Unmatched junction bases numbered 6, after V lost 4 bases and J lost 4 bases. This CDR3 is 14 amino acids long. CDR3 nucleotides: TGTGCCAGCAGTTCGCAGGGGGGTCCCTATGGCTACACCTTC. Residues: CASSSQGGPYGYTF.

V and J are TRBV19 and TRBJ2-5, with 10 bases that match TRBD1. Germline V gene lookup returns CDR1 LNHDA and CDR2 SQIVND (reference sequence). The CDR3 contains 15 residues. Trimming at V came to 5 bases and at J to 5 bases, leaving 8 bases not matched to a gene. CDR3 DNA sequence: TGTGCCAGTAGTTCACGGGACAGGGGCCCGGAGACCCAGTACTTC. The encoded protein is CASSSRDRGPETQYF.

Worth noting for this clone: The same CDR3 also results from other DNA sequences found in this sample. The chain joins TRBV5-1 to TRBJ2-2; TRBD2 agrees at 10 bases. The CDR3 has 15 residues. In germline, CDR1 is SGHRS, CDR2 YFSETQ. V was clipped by 2 bases and J by 3 bases; unmatched bases: 1. CDR3 nucleotide sequence: TGCGCCAGCAGCTTCCTAGCGGGAGACACCGGGGAGCTGTTTTTT. Translation gives CASSFLAGDTGELFF.

The chain has TRBV5-1 and TRBJ2-5; D possibly corresponds to TRBD1 (5 bases). The V gene lost 1 base and the J gene lost 5 bases, with 12 bases spanning the gap. Germline values: CDR1 SGHRS, CDR2 YFSETQ. CDR3 length equals 14 residues. The CDR3 loop is CASSLRGFSETQYF. CDR3 in DNA: TGCGCCAGCAGCTTGAGGGGCTTTTCGGAGACCCAGTACTTC. Full variable domain (missing parts from reference TRBV5-1 and TRBJ2-5): KAGVTQTPRYLIKTRGQQVTLSCSPISGHRSVSWYQQTPGQGLQFLFEYFSETQRNKGNFPGRFSGRQFSNSRSEMNVSTLELGDSALYLCASSLRGFSETQYFGPGTRLLVL.

V gene TRBV27 combines with J gene TRBJ1-3; D unresolved. Germline V gives CDR1 MNHEY, CDR2 SMNVEV (reference sequence). The V and J ends lost 4 bases and 4 bases respectively, with 14 bases between them. The CDR3 sequence is 15 residues long. DNA for the CDR3: TGTGCCAGCAGTTCCCGAGGAAGAACGGGAAACACCATATATTTT. Translated: CASSSRGRTGNTIYF.